Shown below are 9 T cell receptor beta chains from a single sample sequenced in a study of T cell clones after liver transplantation (dated 2019 in TCRdb). Library prep was done by the immunoSEQ multiplex PCR assay. In its TCRdb copy, this immuneACCESS table keeps in-frame sequences only and misses some clones. Where compared with another copy, unresolved V genes explain less than half of these, and the others have no known cause. The table for this sample lists more than 95,000 clones; 75% to 90% of them were counted only once. Just under 1% of the sample is held by the ten biggest clonotypes. In the paper's terms, the time point label means: pre-transplant. Sequencing was performed on CD4+ T cells from blood, taken before liver transplant. These receptors all stem from a human donor who received a liver transplant.

The CDR3 DNA is TGTGCCAGTTTCACAGGGGACCAACTGTCTGGGGCCAACGTCCTGACTTTC. Protein: CASFTGDQLSGANVLTF. The chain has TRBV7-9 and TRBJ2-6; TRBD1 matches at 7 bases. V was clipped by 9 bases and J by 1 base; unmatched bases: 12. Germline values: CDR1 SEHNR, CDR2 FQNEAQ (reference sequence). CDR3 length equals 17 residues.

This sequence joins TRBV7-3 and TRBJ2-1; 13 bases map to TRBD2. The CDR3 extends over 18 amino acids. CDR1 and CDR2 from the germline V gene are SGHTA and FQGTGA. The V and J ends lost 5 bases and 7 bases, in that order; junction bases with no gene match: 14. CDR3 DNA: TGTGCCAGCAGCCTAGGGGGACTAGCGGGAAACCCTCGGAATGAGCAGTTCTTC. Protein: CASSLGGLAGNPRNEQFF.

This sequence joins TRBV7-3 and TRBJ2-7; 8 bases line up with TRBD1. The CDR3 is 14 amino acids. CDR1 and CDR2 (germline): SGHTA, FQGTGA. V gave up 7 bases and J gave up 7 bases; unmatched junction bases: 12. CDR3 DNA: TGTGCCAGCACTACGGACAGGGTTGCGGGGGAGCAGTACTTC. Amino acids: CASTTDRVAGEQYF.

This clone was detected a few times. The J gene is TRBJ1-1, the V gene TRBV18, with 10 bases lining up with TRBD1. Germline trimming cut 3 bases from V and 6 bases from J; bases unmatched to any gene: 4. The CDR3 is 14 residues long. The germline V gene has CDR1 KGHSH and CDR2 LQKENI. The DNA for the CDR3 is TGTGCCAGCTCACCCCCCGGACAGGGGGCTGAAGCTTTCTTT. Amino acids: CASSPPGQGAEAFF.

The rearrangement joins TRBV9 to TRBJ2-3; D may be TRBD1 or TRBD2 (5 bases each). This CDR3 is built from 14 residues. Trimming took 0 bases from V and 5 from J, leaving 10 bases between them. Germline assignment: CDR1 SGDLS and CDR2 YYNGEE. CDR3 amino acids: CASSVGGAQDTQYF. CDR3 DNA sequence: TGTGCCAGCAGCGTAGGAGGGGCCCAAGATACGCAGTATTTT.

As concerns this clone: A read error may explain this, as a much larger clone is one base away. The chain uses TRBV7-9 and TRBJ1-6, with 7 bases aligning to TRBD1. The CDR3 has 16 residues. V gave up 5 bases and J gave up 3 bases; unmatched junction bases: 7. Germline V gene data show CDR1 as SEHNR and CDR2 as FQNEAQ (reference sequence). The CDR3 region has the DNA TGTGCCAGCAGCCAGGGGCAGGGGGTCTATAATTCACCCCTCCACTTT. Its protein product is CASSQGQGVYNSPLHF.

In this sample, this clone turned up a few times. The genes are TRBV6-4 and TRBJ2-1; 12 bases are shared with TRBD2. The germline CDR1 and CDR2 sequences are MRHNA and SNTAGT. J lost 5 bases, V lost 3 bases, and 8 bases had no gene match. This CDR3 contains 17 residues. The CDR3 reads CASSERSSGGEDNEQFF. The CDR3 region has the DNA TGTGCCAGCAGTGAACGGTCTAGCGGGGGGGAGGACAATGAGCAGTTCTTC.

The chain is built from TRBV15 and TRBJ1-3; D is uncertain. V was cut by 1 base and J by 3 bases, with 7 bases left in between. This CDR3 has 14 residues. CDR1 and CDR2 (germline): LNHNV, YYDKDF (reference sequence). The CDR3 region is CATSRVNDGNTIYF. The CDR3 DNA sequence: TGTGCCACCAGCAGAGTTAACGATGGAAACACCATATATTTT.

The gene calls are TRBV12-5 and TRBJ2-5, with 12 bases aligning to TRBD2. After removal of 1 base from V and 5 bases from J, the junction contained 14 bases not matched to a gene. From germline, CDR1 is LGHNT and CDR2 FRNRAP. This CDR3 has 19 residues. CDR3 nucleotide sequence: TGTGCTAGTGGTTTGGCCTTCCGGACTAGCGGGGCCCCGGGGGAGACCCAGTACTTC. This gives the protein CASGLAFRTSGAPGETQYF.